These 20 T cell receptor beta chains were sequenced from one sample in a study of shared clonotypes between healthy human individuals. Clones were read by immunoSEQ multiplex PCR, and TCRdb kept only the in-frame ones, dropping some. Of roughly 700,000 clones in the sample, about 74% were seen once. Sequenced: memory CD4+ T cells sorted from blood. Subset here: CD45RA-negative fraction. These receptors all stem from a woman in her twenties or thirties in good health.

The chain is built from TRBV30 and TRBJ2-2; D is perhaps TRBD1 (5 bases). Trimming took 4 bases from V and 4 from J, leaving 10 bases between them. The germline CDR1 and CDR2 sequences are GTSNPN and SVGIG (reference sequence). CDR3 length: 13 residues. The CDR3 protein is CAWNWGFTGELFF. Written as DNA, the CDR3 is TGTGCCTGGAACTGGGGCTTCACCGGGGAGCTGTTTTTT.

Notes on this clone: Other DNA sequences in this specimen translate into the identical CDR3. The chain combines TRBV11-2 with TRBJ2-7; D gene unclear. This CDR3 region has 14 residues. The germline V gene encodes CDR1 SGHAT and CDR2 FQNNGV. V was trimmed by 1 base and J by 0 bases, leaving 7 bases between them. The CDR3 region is CASSLGGSSYEQYF. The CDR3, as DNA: TGTGCCAGCAGCTTAGGAGGAAGCTCCTACGAGCAGTACTTC.

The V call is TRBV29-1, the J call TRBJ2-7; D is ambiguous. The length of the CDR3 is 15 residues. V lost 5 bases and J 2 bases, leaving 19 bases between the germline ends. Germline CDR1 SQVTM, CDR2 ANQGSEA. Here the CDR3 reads CSVHGSGSTTYEQYF. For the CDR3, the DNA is TGCAGCGTTCACGGGTCAGGATCCACCACCTACGAGCAGTACTTC.

The CDR3 sequence: CASSLVGLASYEQYF. Written as DNA, the CDR3 is TGTGCCAGCAGCTTAGTGGGTCTAGCGTCCTACGAGCAGTACTTC. The V call is TRBV11-2, the J call TRBJ2-7; possible D gene TRBD2, 6 bases. Trimming stripped 1 base from V and 1 base from J, with 11 bases between. The V gene's germline CDR1 is SGHAT and CDR2 FQNNGV. CDR3 length: 15 amino acids. The whole variable domain, remainder taken from reference TRBV11-2 and TRBJ2-7, is EAGVAQSPRYKIIEKRQSVAFWCNPISGHATLYWYQQILGQGPKLLIQFQNNGVVDDSQLPKDRFSAERLKGVDSTLKIQPAKLEDSAVYLCASSLVGLASYEQYFGPGTRLTVT.

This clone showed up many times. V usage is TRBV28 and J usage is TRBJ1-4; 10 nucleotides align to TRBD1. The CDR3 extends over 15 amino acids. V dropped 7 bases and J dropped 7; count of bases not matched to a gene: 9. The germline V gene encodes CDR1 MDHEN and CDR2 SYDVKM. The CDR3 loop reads CASKSLDRGSEKLFF. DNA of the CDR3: TGTGCCAGCAAGTCGCTGGACAGGGGGTCTGAAAAACTGTTTTTT.

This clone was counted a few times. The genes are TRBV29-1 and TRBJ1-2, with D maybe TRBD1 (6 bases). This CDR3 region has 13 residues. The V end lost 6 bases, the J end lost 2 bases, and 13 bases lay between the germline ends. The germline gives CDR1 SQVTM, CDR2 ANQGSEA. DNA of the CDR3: TGCAGCGTCTTTGAGGGGGGAAACTATGGCTACACCTTC. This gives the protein CSVFEGGNYGYTF.

CDR3 in amino acids: CASSGGTSGRVRAYEQYF. The CDR3 bases are TGTGCCAGCAGCGGGGGGACTAGCGGGAGGGTTCGGGCCTACGAGCAGTACTTC. V usage is TRBV12-1 and J usage is TRBJ2-7; TRBD2, the table's D call, lacks a check against the DNA. TRBV12-1 is a known pseudogene. This CDR3 is 18 amino acids long.

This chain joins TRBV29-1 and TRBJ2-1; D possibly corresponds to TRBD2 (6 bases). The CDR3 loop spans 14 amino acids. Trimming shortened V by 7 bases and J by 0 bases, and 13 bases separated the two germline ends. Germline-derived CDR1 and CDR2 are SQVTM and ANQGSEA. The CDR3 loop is CSGLRGSSYNEQFF. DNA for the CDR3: TGCAGCGGCCTTCGGGGGAGCTCCTACAATGAGCAGTTCTTC.

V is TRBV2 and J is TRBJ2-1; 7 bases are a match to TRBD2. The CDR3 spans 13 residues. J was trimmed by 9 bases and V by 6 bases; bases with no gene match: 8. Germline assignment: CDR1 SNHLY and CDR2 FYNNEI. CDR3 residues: CASSRTRAIEQFF. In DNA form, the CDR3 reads TGTGCCAGCAGCAGGACTAGAGCGATTGAGCAGTTCTTC.

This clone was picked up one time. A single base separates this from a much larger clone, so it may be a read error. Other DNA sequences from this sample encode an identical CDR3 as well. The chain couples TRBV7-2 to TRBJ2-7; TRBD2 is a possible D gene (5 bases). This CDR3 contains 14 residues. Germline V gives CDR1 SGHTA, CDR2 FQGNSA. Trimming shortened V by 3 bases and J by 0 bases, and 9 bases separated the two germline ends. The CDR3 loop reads CASSLQRDSYEQYF. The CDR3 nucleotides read TGTGCCAGCAGCTTGCAGAGGGACTCCTACGAGCAGTACTTC.

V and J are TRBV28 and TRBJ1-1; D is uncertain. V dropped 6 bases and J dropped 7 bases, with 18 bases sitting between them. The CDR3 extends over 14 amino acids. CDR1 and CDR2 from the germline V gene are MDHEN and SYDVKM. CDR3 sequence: CASREDGRAGEAFF. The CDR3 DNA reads TGTGCCAGCAGAGAGGACGGACGTGCAGGTGAAGCTTTCTTT.

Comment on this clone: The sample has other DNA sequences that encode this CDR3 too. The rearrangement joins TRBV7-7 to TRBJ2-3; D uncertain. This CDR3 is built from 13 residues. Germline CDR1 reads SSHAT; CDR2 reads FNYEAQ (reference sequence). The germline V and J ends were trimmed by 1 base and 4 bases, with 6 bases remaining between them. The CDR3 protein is CASSLGVSDTQYF. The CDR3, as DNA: TGTGCCAGCAGCTTAGGAGTGTCAGATACGCAGTATTTT. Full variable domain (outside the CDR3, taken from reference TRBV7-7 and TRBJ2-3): GAGVSQSPRYKVTKRGQDVTLRCDPISSHATLYWYQQALGQGPEFLTYFNYEAQPDKSGLPSDRFSAERPEGSISTLTIQRTEQRDSAMYRCASSLGVSDTQYFGPGTRLTVL.

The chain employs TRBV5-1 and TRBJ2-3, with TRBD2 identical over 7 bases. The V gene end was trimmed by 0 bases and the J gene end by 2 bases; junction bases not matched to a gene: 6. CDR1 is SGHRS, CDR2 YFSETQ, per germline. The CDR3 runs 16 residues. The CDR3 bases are TGCGCCAGCAGCTTGGAGGGAGGGCACTTCACAGATACGCAGTATTTT. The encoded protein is CASSLEGGHFTDTQYF.

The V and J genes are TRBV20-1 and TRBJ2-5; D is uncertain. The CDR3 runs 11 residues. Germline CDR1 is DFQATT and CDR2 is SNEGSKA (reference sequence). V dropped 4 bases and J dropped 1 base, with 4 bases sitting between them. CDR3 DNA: TGCAGTGCTACAGGCCAAGAGACCCAGTACTTC. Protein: CSATGQETQYF.

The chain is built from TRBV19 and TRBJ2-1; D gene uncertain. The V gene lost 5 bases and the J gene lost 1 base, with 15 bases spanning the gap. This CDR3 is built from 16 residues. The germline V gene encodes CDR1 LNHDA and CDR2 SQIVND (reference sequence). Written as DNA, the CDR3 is TGTGCCAGTAGTCCTATGACAATACGGTCCTACAATGAGCAGTTCTTC. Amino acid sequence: CASSPMTIRSYNEQFF.

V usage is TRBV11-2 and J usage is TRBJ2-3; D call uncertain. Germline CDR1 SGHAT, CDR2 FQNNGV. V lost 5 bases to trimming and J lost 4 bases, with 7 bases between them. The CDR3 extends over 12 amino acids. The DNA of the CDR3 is TGTGCCAGCAGCCACCTAGCAGATACGCAGTATTTT. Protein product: CASSHLADTQYF.

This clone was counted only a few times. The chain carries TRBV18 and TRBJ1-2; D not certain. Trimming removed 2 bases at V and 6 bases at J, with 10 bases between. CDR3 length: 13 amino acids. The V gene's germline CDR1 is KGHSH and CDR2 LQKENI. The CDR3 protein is CASSPSSWNGYTF. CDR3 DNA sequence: TGTGCCAGCTCACCAAGCAGCTGGAATGGCTACACCTTC.

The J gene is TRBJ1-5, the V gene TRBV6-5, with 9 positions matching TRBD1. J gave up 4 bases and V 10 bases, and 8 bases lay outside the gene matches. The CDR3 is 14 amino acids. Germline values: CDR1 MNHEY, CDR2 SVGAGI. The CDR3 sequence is CATRGTGTNQPQHF. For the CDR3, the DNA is TGTGCCACCCGGGGGACAGGGACAAATCAGCCCCAGCATTTT.

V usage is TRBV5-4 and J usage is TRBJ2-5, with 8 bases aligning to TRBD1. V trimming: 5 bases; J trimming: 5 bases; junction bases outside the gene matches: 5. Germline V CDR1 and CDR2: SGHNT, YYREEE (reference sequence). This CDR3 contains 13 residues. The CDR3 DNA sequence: TGTGCCAGCAGTCAACAGGGGGTGGAGACCCAGTACTTC. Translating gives CASSQQGVETQYF.

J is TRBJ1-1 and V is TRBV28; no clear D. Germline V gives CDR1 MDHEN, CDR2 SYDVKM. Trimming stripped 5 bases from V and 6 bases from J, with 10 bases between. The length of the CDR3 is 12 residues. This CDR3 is CASSTTSAEAFF. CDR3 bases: TGTGCCAGCAGTACAACGTCGGCTGAAGCTTTCTTT. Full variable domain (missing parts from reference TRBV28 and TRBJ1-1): DVKVTQSSRYLVKRTGEKVFLECVQDMDHENMFWYRQDPGLGLRLIYFSYDVKMKEKGDIPEGYSVSREKKERFSLILESASTNQTSMYLCASSTTSAEAFFGQGTRLTVV.